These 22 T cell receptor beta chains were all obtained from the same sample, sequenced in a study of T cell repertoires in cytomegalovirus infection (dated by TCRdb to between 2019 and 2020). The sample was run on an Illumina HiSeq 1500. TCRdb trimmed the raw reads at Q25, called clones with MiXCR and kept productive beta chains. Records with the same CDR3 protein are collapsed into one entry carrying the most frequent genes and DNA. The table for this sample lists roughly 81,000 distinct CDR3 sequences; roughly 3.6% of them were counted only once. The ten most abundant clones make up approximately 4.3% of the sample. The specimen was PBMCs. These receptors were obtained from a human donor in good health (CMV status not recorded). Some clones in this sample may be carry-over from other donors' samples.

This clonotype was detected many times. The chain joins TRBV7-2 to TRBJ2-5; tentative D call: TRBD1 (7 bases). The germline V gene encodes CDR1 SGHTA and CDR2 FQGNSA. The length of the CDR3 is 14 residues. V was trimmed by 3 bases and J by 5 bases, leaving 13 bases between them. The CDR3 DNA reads TGTGCCAGCAGCTTCCAGGGGGGTGGGGAGACCCAGTACTTC. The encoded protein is CASSFQGGGETQYF.

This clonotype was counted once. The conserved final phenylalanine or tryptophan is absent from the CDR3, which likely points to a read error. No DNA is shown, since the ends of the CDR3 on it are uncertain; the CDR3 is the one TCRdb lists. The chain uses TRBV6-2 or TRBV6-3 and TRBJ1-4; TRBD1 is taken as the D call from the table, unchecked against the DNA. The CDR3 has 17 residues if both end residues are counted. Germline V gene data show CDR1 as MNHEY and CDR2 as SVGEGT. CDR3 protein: CASSYSVTGTSNEKLVC.

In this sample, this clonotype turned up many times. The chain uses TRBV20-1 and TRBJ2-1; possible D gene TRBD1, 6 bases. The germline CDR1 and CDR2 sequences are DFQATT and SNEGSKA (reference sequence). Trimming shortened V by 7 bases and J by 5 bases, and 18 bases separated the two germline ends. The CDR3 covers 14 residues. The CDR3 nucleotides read TGCAGTGTTCCCGACAGGATGGCCAACAATGAGCAGTTCTTC. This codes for CSVPDRMANNEQFF.

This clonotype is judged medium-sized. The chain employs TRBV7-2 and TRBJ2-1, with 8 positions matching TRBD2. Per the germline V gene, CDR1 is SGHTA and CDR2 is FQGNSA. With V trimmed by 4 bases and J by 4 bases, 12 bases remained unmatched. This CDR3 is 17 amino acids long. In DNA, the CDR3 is TGTGCCAGCAGCTCCCCCGTAACGGGGGGGAATTACAATGAGCAGTTCTTC. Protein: CASSSPVTGGNYNEQFF. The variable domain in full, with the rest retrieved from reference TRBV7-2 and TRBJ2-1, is GAGVSQSPSNKVTEKGKDVELRCDPISGHTALYWYRQSLGQGLEFLIYFQGNSAPDKSGLPSDRFSAERTGGSVSTLTIQRTQQEDSAVYLCASSSPVTGGNYNEQFFGPGTRLTVL.

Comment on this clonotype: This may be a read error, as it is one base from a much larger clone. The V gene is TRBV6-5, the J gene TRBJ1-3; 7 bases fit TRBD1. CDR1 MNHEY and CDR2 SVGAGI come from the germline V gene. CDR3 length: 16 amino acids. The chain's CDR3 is CTSSSTPGTDSDTIYF. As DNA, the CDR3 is TGTACCAGCAGTTCCACACCCGGGACAGACTCAGACACCATATATTTT.

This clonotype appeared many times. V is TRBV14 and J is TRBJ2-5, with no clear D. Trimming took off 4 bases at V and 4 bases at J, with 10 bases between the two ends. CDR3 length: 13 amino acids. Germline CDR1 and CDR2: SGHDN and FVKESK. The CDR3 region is CASSRYTLETQYF. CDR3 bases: TGTGCCAGCAGCCGATACACGCTAGAGACCCAGTACTTC.

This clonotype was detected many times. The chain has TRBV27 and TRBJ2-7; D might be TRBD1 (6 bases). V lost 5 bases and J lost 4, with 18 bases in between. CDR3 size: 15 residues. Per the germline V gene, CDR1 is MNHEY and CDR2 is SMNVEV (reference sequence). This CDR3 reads CASSTTGLGAYEQYF. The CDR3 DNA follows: TGTGCCAGCAGTACTACCGGGCTGGGGGCGTACGAGCAGTACTTC.

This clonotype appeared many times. The DNA of the CDR3 is TGTGCCAGCAGTTTGATGGGGACAGGGGGCGAGGATGAGCAGTTCTTC. Encoded protein: CASSLMGTGGEDEQFF. The rearrangement joins TRBV7-9 to TRBJ2-1; 12 bases are shared with TRBD1. This CDR3 contains 16 residues. Germline lookup yields CDR1 SEHNR and CDR2 FQNEAQ (reference sequence). V was clipped by 6 bases and J by 8 bases; unmatched bases: 11.

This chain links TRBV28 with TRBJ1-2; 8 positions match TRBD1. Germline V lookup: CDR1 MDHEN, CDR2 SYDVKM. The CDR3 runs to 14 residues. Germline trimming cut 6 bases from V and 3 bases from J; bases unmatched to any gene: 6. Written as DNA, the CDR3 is TGTGCCAGCAGCACCGGACAGGGAGACTATGGCTACACCTTC. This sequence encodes CASSTGQGDYGYTF.

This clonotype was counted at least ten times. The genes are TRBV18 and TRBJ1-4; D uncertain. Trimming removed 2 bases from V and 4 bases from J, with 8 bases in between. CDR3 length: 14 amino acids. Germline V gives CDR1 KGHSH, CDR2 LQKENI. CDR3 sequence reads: CASSPSDGNEKLFF. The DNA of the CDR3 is TGTGCCAGCTCACCATCGGACGGTAATGAAAAACTGTTTTTT. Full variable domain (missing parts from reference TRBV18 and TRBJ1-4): NAGVMQNPRHLVRRRGQEARLRCSPMKGHSHVYWYRQLPEEGLKFMVYLQKENIIDESGMPKERFSAEFPKEGPSILRIQQVVRGDSAAYFCASSPSDGNEKLFFGSGTQLSVL.

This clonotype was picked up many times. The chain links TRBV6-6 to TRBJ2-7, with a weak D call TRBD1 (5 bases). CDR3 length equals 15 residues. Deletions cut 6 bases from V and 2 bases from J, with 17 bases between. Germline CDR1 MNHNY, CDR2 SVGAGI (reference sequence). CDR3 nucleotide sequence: TGTGCCAGCAGCCCCCAGGGCCGGATGCCCTACGAGCAGTACTTC. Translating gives CASSPQGRMPYEQYF.

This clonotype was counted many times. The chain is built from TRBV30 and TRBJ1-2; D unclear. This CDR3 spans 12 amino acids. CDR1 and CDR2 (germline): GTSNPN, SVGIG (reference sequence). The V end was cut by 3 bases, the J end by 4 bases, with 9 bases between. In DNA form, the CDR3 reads TGTGCCTGGAGAGATAAACTCTATGGCTACACCTTC. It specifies CAWRDKLYGYTF.

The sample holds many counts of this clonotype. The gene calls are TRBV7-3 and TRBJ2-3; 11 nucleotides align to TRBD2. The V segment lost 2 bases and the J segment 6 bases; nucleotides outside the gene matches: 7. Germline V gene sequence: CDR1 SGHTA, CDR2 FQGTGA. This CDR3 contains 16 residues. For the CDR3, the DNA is TGTGCCAGCAGCTTATGGGTAGCGGGGGGGCCGGATACGCAGTATTTT. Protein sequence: CASSLWVAGGPDTQYF.

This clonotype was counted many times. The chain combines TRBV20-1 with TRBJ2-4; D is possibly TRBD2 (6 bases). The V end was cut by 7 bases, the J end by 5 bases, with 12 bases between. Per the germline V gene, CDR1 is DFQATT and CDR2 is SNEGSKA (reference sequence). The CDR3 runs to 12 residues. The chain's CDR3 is CSVAAGQNIQYF. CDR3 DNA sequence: TGCAGTGTGGCGGCGGGGCAAAACATTCAGTACTTC.

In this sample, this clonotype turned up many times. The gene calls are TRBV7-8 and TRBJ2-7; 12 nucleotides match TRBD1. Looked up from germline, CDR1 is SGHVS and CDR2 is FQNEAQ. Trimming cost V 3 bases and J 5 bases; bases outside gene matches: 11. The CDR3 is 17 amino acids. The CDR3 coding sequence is TGTGCCAGCAGCTTCCAGGTTTCCGGGACAGGGGGCCACGAGCAGTACTTC. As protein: CASSFQVSGTGGHEQYF.

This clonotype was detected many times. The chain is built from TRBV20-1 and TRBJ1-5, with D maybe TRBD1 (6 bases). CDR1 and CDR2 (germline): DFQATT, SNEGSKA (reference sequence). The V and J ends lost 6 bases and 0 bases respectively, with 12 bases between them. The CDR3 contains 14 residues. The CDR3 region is CSALTGFSNQPQHF. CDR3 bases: TGCAGTGCACTCACAGGGTTTAGCAATCAGCCCCAGCATTTT.

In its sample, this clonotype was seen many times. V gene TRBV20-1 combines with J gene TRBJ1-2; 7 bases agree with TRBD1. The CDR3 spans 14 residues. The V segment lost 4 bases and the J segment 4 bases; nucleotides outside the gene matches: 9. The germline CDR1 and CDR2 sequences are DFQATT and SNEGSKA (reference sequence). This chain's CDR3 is CSAITGTVLYGYTF. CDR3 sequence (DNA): TGCAGTGCTATCACCGGGACAGTACTCTATGGCTACACCTTC.

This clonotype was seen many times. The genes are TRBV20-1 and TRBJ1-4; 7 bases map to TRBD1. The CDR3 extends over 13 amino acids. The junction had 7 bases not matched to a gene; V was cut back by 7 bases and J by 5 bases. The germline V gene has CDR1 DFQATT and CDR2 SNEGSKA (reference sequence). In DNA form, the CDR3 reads TGCAGTGTCTGGACAGGTGCAAATGAAAAACTGTTTTTT. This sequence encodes CSVWTGANEKLFF.

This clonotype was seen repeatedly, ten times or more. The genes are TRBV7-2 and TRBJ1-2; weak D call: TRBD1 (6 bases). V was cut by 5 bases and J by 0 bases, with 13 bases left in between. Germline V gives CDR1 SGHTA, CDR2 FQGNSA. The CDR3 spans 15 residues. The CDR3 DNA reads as TGTGCCAGCAGCACCCAGGACAGAGCTAACTATGGCTACACCTTC. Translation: CASSTQDRANYGYTF.

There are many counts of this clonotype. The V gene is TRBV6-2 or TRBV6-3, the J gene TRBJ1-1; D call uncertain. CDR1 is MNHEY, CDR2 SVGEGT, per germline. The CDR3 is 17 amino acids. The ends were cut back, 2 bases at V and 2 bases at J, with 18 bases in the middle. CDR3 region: CASSYRTDGKSNTEAFF. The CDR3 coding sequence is TGTGCCAGCAGTTACAGGACTGACGGGAAAAGTAACACTGAAGCTTTCTTT.

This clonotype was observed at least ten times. The CDR3 spells CASEGEYQPQHF. As DNA, the CDR3 is TGTGCCAGTGAGGGGGAATATCAGCCCCAGCATTTT. The chain recombines TRBV19 with TRBJ1-5, with D perhaps matching TRBD1 (6 bases). V was cut by 8 bases and J by 5 bases, with 10 bases left in between. The germline V gene has CDR1 LNHDA and CDR2 SQIVND (reference sequence). The CDR3 extends over 12 amino acids.

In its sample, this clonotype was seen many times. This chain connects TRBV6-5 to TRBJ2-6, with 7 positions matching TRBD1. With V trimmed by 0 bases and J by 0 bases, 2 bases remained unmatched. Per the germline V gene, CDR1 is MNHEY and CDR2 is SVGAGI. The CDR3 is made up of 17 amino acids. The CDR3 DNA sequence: TGTGCCAGCAGTTACTCCGGGACAGTCTCTGGGGCCAACGTCCTGACTTTC. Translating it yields CASSYSGTVSGANVLTF.